One sample yielded the 7 T cell receptor beta chains listed below, sequenced in a study of OX40 agonist ivuxolimab in advanced cancers. The library was obtained by the immunoSEQ multiplex PCR assay. The table comes from immuneACCESS by way of TCRdb, which keeps in-frame sequences with V and J called. Part of the clones is missing from these tables; in studies checked, under half for an unresolved V gene and the rest for unknown reasons. Across this sample there are over 50,000 clones, with approximately 77% seen only once. Of the sample, roughly 0.47% is held by the ten largest clones. The sample here was CD4+ or CD8+ T cells sorted from blood, taken in a trial of the OX40 agonist ivuxolimab. These TCRs come from an adult with an advanced solid tumor such as melanoma, head and neck, liver or kidney cancer.

This chain uses TRBV7-8 with TRBJ1-2, with D perhaps matching TRBD1 (6 bases). The V end lost 5 bases, the J end lost 2 bases, and 12 bases lay between the germline ends. Germline V gives CDR1 SGHVS, CDR2 FQNEAQ. This CDR3 comprises 14 residues. The CDR3: CASSTRGGNYGYTF. As DNA, the CDR3 is TGTGCCAGCAGCACCCGAGGGGGGAACTATGGCTACACCTTC.

The chain is built from TRBV7-9 and TRBJ2-5; maybe TRBD2 (5 bases). In germline, CDR1 is SEHNR, CDR2 FQNEAQ (reference sequence). Trimming took 6 bases from V and 4 from J, leaving 12 bases between them. The CDR3 contains 13 residues. In nucleotides, the CDR3 is TGTGCCAGCAGAAAAAGAGAGGGAGAGACCCAGTACTTC. Amino acid sequence: CASRKREGETQYF. Variable domain in full (rest from reference TRBV7-9 and TRBJ2-5): DTGVSQNPRHKITKRGQNVTFRCDPISEHNRLYWYRQTLGQGPEFLTYFQNEAQLEKSRLLSDRFSAERPKGSFSTLEIQRTEQGDSAMYLCASRKREGETQYFGPGTRLLVL.

CDR3 protein: CASSESGQTQETQYF. For the CDR3, the DNA is TGTGCCAGCAGTGAATCTGGTCAGACCCAAGAGACCCAGTACTTC. The chain combines TRBV6-1 with TRBJ2-5; D gene ambiguous. Between the trimmed V and J ends, which lost 2 bases and 1 base, there was a span of 11 bases. Germline CDR1 reads MNHNS; CDR2 reads SASEGT. The CDR3 spans 15 residues.

The gene calls are TRBV6-1 and TRBJ2-7; D is undetermined. The germline CDR1 and CDR2 sequences are MNHNS and SASEGT. The length of the CDR3 is 13 residues. Trimming stripped 3 bases from V and 6 bases from J, with 12 bases between. The CDR3 is CASSEPLRTEQYF. Here the CDR3 DNA reads TGTGCCAGCAGTGAGCCCCTACGGACCGAGCAGTACTTC.

This chain connects TRBV19 to TRBJ1-1, with 7 bases identical to TRBD1. Germline CDR1 and CDR2: LNHDA and SQIVND (reference sequence). J was trimmed by 3 bases and V by 4 bases; bases with no gene match: 5. The CDR3 covers 14 residues. The CDR3 DNA is TGTGCCAGTAGTAACAGGGGAAGGGACACTGAAGCTTTCTTT. Translation gives CASSNRGRDTEAFF.

This clone was picked up a small number of times. The chain recombines TRBV10-1 with TRBJ1-1; D possibly corresponds to TRBD1 (5 bases). V lost 6 bases, J lost 4 bases, and 15 bases lay in between. This CDR3 comprises 14 residues. The germline gives CDR1 WNHNN, CDR2 SYGVQD (reference sequence). The DNA for the CDR3 is TGCGCCAGCAGCCCCGGGCCCCAGGGCACTGAAGCTTTCTTT. This codes for CASSPGPQGTEAFF.

CDR3 in DNA: TGTGCCAGCAGTTCGCTAGCGGGAGCTTCTGGCACAGATACGCAGTATTTT. Protein product: CASSSLAGASGTDTQYF. The gene calls are TRBV27 and TRBJ2-3, with 10 bases identical to TRBD2. Germline values: CDR1 MNHEY, CDR2 SMNVEV (reference sequence). The CDR3 is 17 residues long. Trimming removed 4 bases from V and 1 base from J; junction bases left unmatched: 8.